The 22 T cell receptor beta chains listed next were all sequenced from one sample in a study of blood T cell repertoires in COVID-19. Produced via immunoSEQ multiplex PCR; TCRdb's table is partial and in-frame only. The data contain over 50,000 clones, 85% of them singletons. The sequencing input was peripheral blood. The receptor source for this set is a human donor in a cohort sampled during active COVID-19.

The chain carries TRBV9 and TRBJ2-5; 7 bases map to TRBD2. This CDR3 is built from 14 residues. Germline CDR1 is SGDLS and CDR2 is YYNGEE. Unmatched junction bases numbered 3, after V lost 0 bases and J lost 4 bases. The CDR3: CASSVVGGSETQYF. As DNA, the CDR3 is TGTGCCAGCAGCGTAGTGGGGGGGTCAGAGACCCAGTACTTC.

This chain links TRBV4-3 with TRBJ1-3; 7 bases are shared with TRBD1. The CDR3 is 15 residues long. Germline CDR1 is LGHNA and CDR2 is YSLEER. With V trimmed by 4 bases and J by 4 bases, 7 bases remained unmatched. The CDR3 here is CASSRGQSVGNTIYF. The CDR3 coding sequence is TGCGCCAGCAGCCGGGGACAGTCGGTCGGAAACACCATATATTTT.

The chain links TRBV7-2 to TRBJ1-5; D not certain. The CDR3 totals 15 residues. V was trimmed by 1 base and J by 0 bases, leaving 7 bases between them. Germline CDR1 and CDR2: SGHTA and FQGNSA. The CDR3 region is CASSLGPDSNQPQHF. The CDR3 coding sequence is TGTGCCAGCAGCTTAGGGCCCGATAGCAATCAGCCCCAGCATTTT. The whole variable domain, remainder taken from reference TRBV7-2 and TRBJ1-5, is GAGVSQSPSNKVTEKGKDVELRCDPISGHTALYWYRQSLGQGLEFLIYFQGNSAPDKSGLPSDRFSAERTGGSVSTLTIQRTQQEDSAVYLCASSLGPDSNQPQHFGDGTRLSIL.

The chain has TRBV19 and TRBJ1-1, with 8 bases matching TRBD1. The CDR3 sequence is 14 residues long. Germline-derived CDR1 and CDR2 are LNHDA and SQIVND (reference sequence). The ends lost 4 bases at V and 6 bases at J; junction bases unmatched: 7. The CDR3 region has the DNA TGTGCCAGTAGTAATTCAGGGGGCCGGGCTGAAGCTTTCTTT. Amino acid sequence: CASSNSGGRAEAFF.

The chain uses TRBV7-9 and TRBJ1-1; 9 nucleotides align to TRBD1. V trimming: 7 bases; J trimming: 7 bases; junction bases outside the gene matches: 7. Germline CDR1 SEHNR, CDR2 FQNEAQ (reference sequence). This CDR3 is 13 amino acids long. The CDR3: CASNTGGGNEAFF. CDR3 DNA: TGTGCCAGCAATACAGGGGGCGGGAATGAAGCTTTCTTT.

This sequence joins TRBV3-1 (or the pseudogene TRBV3-2) and TRBJ1-6, with D uncertain. This CDR3 contains 15 residues. Looked up from germline, CDR1 is LGHDT and CDR2 is YNNKEL (reference sequence). V was pared by 6 bases and J by 9 bases, with 18 bases between. The CDR3 DNA sequence: TGTGCCAGCAGGGCCCTGTCCCTTGAGGGTTCACCCCTCCACTTT. It specifies CASRALSLEGSPLHF.

This clone was seen a single time. The chain uses TRBV6-4 and TRBJ2-2; 7 nucleotides agree with TRBD2. Germline trimming cut 5 bases from V and 1 base from J; bases unmatched to any gene: 1. Germline V lookup: CDR1 MRHNA, CDR2 SNTAGT. CDR3 length equals 14 residues. The CDR3 DNA reads as TGTGCCAGCAGTTCTAGCGGGAACACCGGGGAGCTGTTTTTT. Its translation is CASSSSGNTGELFF.

The rearrangement uses TRBV27 and TRBJ1-1; 7 nucleotides line up with TRBD1. The CDR3 is made up of 14 amino acids. CDR1 and CDR2 (germline): MNHEY, SMNVEV (reference sequence). With 6 bases clipped from V and 0 bases from J, the junction kept 4 bases outside the gene matches. The CDR3 DNA sequence: TGTGCCAGCAGGAGAGGACAGGTGAACACTGAAGCTTTCTTT. It specifies CASRRGQVNTEAFF.

CDR3 residues: CASSWGAGADTQYF. The CDR3 coding sequence is TGCGCCAGCAGTTGGGGAGCGGGTGCAGATACGCAGTATTTT. This sequence joins TRBV10-1 and TRBJ2-3, with D tentatively TRBD2 (6 bases). The CDR3 is made up of 14 amino acids. Between the trimmed V and J ends, which lost 5 bases and 4 bases, there was a span of 13 bases. CDR1 and CDR2 (germline): WNHNN, SYGVQD (reference sequence).

The V call is TRBV13, the J call TRBJ1-4; perhaps TRBD1 as D (6 bases). The CDR3 is 14 residues long. The V end was cut by 1 base, the J end by 7 bases, with 10 bases between. Germline values: CDR1 PRHDT, CDR2 FYEKMQ (reference sequence). CDR3 residues: CASSLAGEGEKLFF. For the CDR3, the DNA is TGTGCCAGCAGCTTAGCAGGGGAGGGTGAAAAACTGTTTTTT.

The rearrangement links TRBV25-1 to TRBJ2-5, with 13 bases identical to TRBD2. The CDR3 is 18 residues long. Germline assignment: CDR1 MGHDK and CDR2 SYGVNS. The V and J ends lost 3 bases and 2 bases, in that order; junction bases with no gene match: 9. CDR3 DNA: TGTGCCAGCAGTGAGCCCTCGACTAGCGGGAGGCTACAAGAGACCCAGTACTTC. This gives the protein CASSEPSTSGRLQETQYF.

This clone occurred a few times. The CDR3 DNA reads as TGTGCCGGGGATCAGGGGCATAACACTGAAGCTTTCTTT. It specifies CAGDQGHNTEAFF. The J gene is TRBJ1-1, the V gene TRBV6-5; TRBD1 is a possible D gene (6 bases). The V gene's germline CDR1 is MNHEY and CDR2 SVGAGI. CDR3 length equals 13 residues. V lost 11 bases to trimming and J lost 2 bases, with 15 bases between them.

Here the CDR3 reads CASSQAGSNQPQHF. CDR3 bases: TGTGCCAGCAGCCAAGCAGGGAGCAATCAGCCCCAGCATTTT. This chain uses TRBV3-1 (or the pseudogene TRBV3-2) with TRBJ1-5; D is possibly TRBD1 (5 bases). This CDR3 is built from 14 residues. Germline-derived CDR1 and CDR2 are LGHDT and YNNKEL (reference sequence). V lost 1 base, J lost 1 base, and 5 bases lay in between.

V is TRBV7-9 and J is TRBJ2-2; D perhaps matches TRBD1 (5 bases). Germline V lookup: CDR1 SEHNR, CDR2 FQNEAQ (reference sequence). V lost 5 bases to trimming and J lost 8 bases, with 9 bases between them. The CDR3 totals 12 residues. In DNA form, the CDR3 reads TGTGCCAGCAGCCCCCGGACAGGGGAGCTGTTTTTT. This encodes CASSPRTGELFF. Combining the CDR3 with reference TRBV7-9 and TRBJ2-2 gives the whole variable domain DTGVSQNPRHKITKRGQNVTFRCDPISEHNRLYWYRQTLGQGPEFLTYFQNEAQLEKSRLLSDRFSAERPKGSFSTLEIQRTEQGDSAMYLCASSPRTGELFFGEGSRLTVL.

This chain links TRBV2 with TRBJ2-5, with D possibly being TRBD1 (5 bases). The CDR3 is 15 residues long. The V gene's germline CDR1 is SNHLY and CDR2 FYNNEI. Trimming shortened V by 0 bases and J by 1 base, and 9 bases separated the two germline ends. The CDR3 loop reads CASSEAAGSQETQYF. DNA for the CDR3: TGTGCCAGCAGTGAAGCGGCAGGGTCCCAAGAGACCCAGTACTTC.

This clone was observed once. The chain recombines TRBV3-1 (or the pseudogene TRBV3-2) with TRBJ2-1; D not certain. The V end was cut by 1 base, the J end by 0 bases, with 7 bases between. Germline V gene lookup returns CDR1 LGHDT and CDR2 YNNKEL (reference sequence). The CDR3 length is 15 residues. The CDR3 here is CASSQGQSSYNEQFF. DNA of the CDR3: TGTGCCAGCAGCCAAGGACAATCCTCCTACAATGAGCAGTTCTTC.

The chain combines TRBV2 with TRBJ2-3; perhaps TRBD2 as D (6 bases). The germline V gene has CDR1 SNHLY and CDR2 FYNNEI. V was trimmed by 2 bases and J by 2 bases, leaving 17 bases between them. This CDR3 region has 17 residues. Here the CDR3 reads CASSETQIAENTDTQYF. CDR3 nucleotide sequence: TGTGCCAGCAGTGAAACCCAAATAGCGGAAAACACAGATACGCAGTATTTT.

The chain carries TRBV9 and TRBJ2-3; 9 bases agree with TRBD1. The CDR3 length is 15 residues. The germline V gene has CDR1 SGDLS and CDR2 YYNGEE. The ends lost 0 bases at V and 4 bases at J; junction bases unmatched: 3. The CDR3 loop reads CASSVEGTGPDTQYF. In DNA, the CDR3 is TGTGCCAGCAGCGTAGAGGGGACAGGGCCAGATACGCAGTATTTT.

This chain links TRBV5-1 with TRBJ1-5; 9 bases map to TRBD1. The CDR3 is made up of 17 amino acids. Unmatched junction bases numbered 12, after V lost 1 base and J lost 7 bases. Germline-derived CDR1 and CDR2 are SGHRS and YFSETQ. CDR3 amino acids: CASSLRPTTGGRQPQHF. The CDR3 nucleotides are TGCGCCAGCAGCTTGAGACCGACGACAGGGGGAAGACAGCCCCAGCATTTT.

The chain carries TRBV6-5 and TRBJ2-7, with TRBD2 as a possible D gene (6 bases). CDR3 length: 14 amino acids. In germline, CDR1 is MNHEY, CDR2 SVGAGI. V shed 4 bases and J shed 0 bases, with 10 bases lying between them. DNA for the CDR3: TGTGCCAGCAGTTTAACTAGCCCCTCCTACGAGCAGTACTTC. As protein: CASSLTSPSYEQYF.

V is TRBV28 and J is TRBJ2-7, with TRBD1 matching 9 bases. The CDR3 has 17 residues. The V segment lost 4 bases and the J segment 1 base; nucleotides outside the gene matches: 11. Germline V CDR1 and CDR2: MDHEN, SYDVKM. The CDR3 bases are TGTGCCAGCAGTTCAACCTCCGGGACAGGGATATCCTACGAGCAGTACTTC. Its translation is CASSSTSGTGISYEQYF. Full variable domain (rest looked up from reference TRBV28 and TRBJ2-7): DVKVTQSSRYLVKRTGEKVFLECVQDMDHENMFWYRQDPGLGLRLIYFSYDVKMKEKGDIPEGYSVSREKKERFSLILESASTNQTSMYLCASSSTSGTGISYEQYFGPGTRLTVT.

This rearrangement joins TRBV21-1 to TRBJ1-6; the table assigns TRBD1, which was not confirmed against the DNA. TRBV21-1 is assigned pseudogene status. There are 15 residues in the CDR3. CDR3 in amino acids: CASNIDRGFNSPLHF. DNA for the CDR3: TGTGCCAGCAACATTGACAGGGGTTTTAATTCACCCCTCCACTTT.